These T cell receptor beta chains were read from a single sample in a study of human T cells and chemical hapten exposure. TCRdb independently ran MiXCR on the RACE reads; one entry per CDR3 protein. The repertoire holds tens of thousands of distinct CDR3 sequences, with 13% as singletons. Sequenced material: whole blood, taken in connection with sensitization to the hapten diphenylcyclopropenone (DPC). The receptors originated from a woman between 45 and 60 years old with alopecia areata. Some clones in this sample may be carry-over from other donors' samples. The CDR3 runs from the conserved cysteine through the conserved F or W. The D gene is left open where the match is weak. A clone size is listed for some rows: how often the clone was seen (once, few, many), or a class if it is expanded.

j_gene | abundance | d_gene | v_gene | CDR3aa | CDR3nt
TRBJ2-5 | . | TRBD1 | TRBV29-1 | CSALRDRGHQYF | TGCAGCGCTCTCCGGGACAGGGGACACCAGTACTTC
TRBJ2-2 | . | . | TRBV6-4 | CASRRETGNTGELFF | TGTGCCAGCAGACGAGAGACAGGGAACACCGGGGAGCTGTTTTTT
TRBJ2-1 | few | . | TRBV29-1 | CSVEAASSYNEQFF | TGCAGCGTTGAGGCCGCGAGCTCCTACAATGAGCAGTTCTTC
TRBJ2-7 | . | TRBD1 | TRBV5-1 | CASSPGQGGEQYF | TGCGCCAGCAGTCCCGGACAGGGGGGCGAGCAGTACTTC
TRBJ1-2 | many | . | TRBV5-4 | CASSSPLGGYGYTF | TGTGCCAGCAGCTCCCCATTAGGGGGCTATGGCTACACCTTC
TRBJ2-7 | . | . | TRBV28 | CASRVGPNYEQYF | TGTGCCAGCAGGGTGGGCCCCAATTACGAGCAGTACTTC
TRBJ1-3 | once | . | TRBV5-6 | CASSLERTANSIYF | TGTGCCAGCAGCTTGGAAAGGACCGCAAACTCCATATATTTT
TRBJ2-2 | many | . | TRBV9 | CASSTEAGELFF | TGTGCCAGCAGCACTGAGGCCGGGGAGCTGTTTTTT
TRBJ1-4 | . | TRBD1 | TRBV20-1 | CSARAYSVGTGDNEKLFF | TGCAGTGCTAGAGCCTACTCGGTCGGGACAGGAGATAATGAAAAACTGTTTTTT
TRBJ2-1 | many | TRBD2 | TRBV19 | CASRASGSGEQFF | TGTGCCAGTAGAGCCAGCGGGAGCGGGGAGCAGTTCTTC
TRBJ1-1 | few | . | TRBV29-1 | CSALPGLGTEAFF | TGCAGCGCCCTTCCGGGACTGGGCACTGAAGCTTTCTTT
TRBJ2-5 | few | TRBD1 | TRBV7-9 | CASSRTGLETQYF | TGTGCCAGCAGTCGGACAGGGTTAGAGACCCAGTACTTC
TRBJ2-4 | many | TRBD2 | TRBV11-2 | CASRAFRGRSDIQYF | TGTGCCAGCAGGGCCTTTCGCGGGAGATCGGACATTCAGTACTTC
TRBJ1-1 | many | . | TRBV29-1 | CSVEGRLDTEAFF | TGCAGCGTTGAGGGGAGGTTGGACACTGAAGCTTTCTTT
TRBJ1-2 | many | . | TRBV4-1 | CASSQENYGYTF | TGCGCCAGCAGCCAAGAAAACTATGGCTACACCTTC
TRBJ1-2 | many | . | TRBV29-1 | CRGDSDYGYTF | TGCAGGGGGGACTCCGACTATGGCTACACCTTC
TRBJ2-7 | . | . | TRBV7-2 | CASSPGHRDGQYF | TGTGCCAGCAGCCCGGGACACCGGGACGGGCAGTACTTC
TRBJ1-1 | . | . | TRBV20-1 | CSAGGNTEAFF | TGCAGTGCTGGCGGGAACACTGAAGCTTTCTTT
TRBJ2-1 | . | . | TRBV20-1 | CSASLPGGYNEQFF | TGCAGTGCTAGTCTGCCGGGCGGGTACAATGAGCAGTTCTTC
TRBJ2-5 | few | TRBD2 | TRBV7-3 | CASSEGTSGVQETQYF | TGTGCCAGCAGCGAGGGGACTAGCGGAGTCCAAGAGACCCAGTACTTC
TRBJ2-7 | . | . | TRBV10-3 | CAISDGYLRRQYF | TGTGCCATCAGTGACGGGTATCTACGTCGGCAGTACTTC
TRBJ2-2 | few | TRBD2 | TRBV6-6 | CASSSGTIDTGELFF | TGTGCCAGCAGCTCCGGGACTATCGACACCGGGGAGCTGTTTTTT
TRBJ2-7 | many | TRBD2 | TRBV12-3/TRBV12-4 | CASRRAASGSSYEQYF | TGTGCCAGCCGTAGAGCGGCTAGCGGGAGCTCCTACGAGCAGTACTTC
TRBJ2-2 | . | . | TRBV12-3/TRBV12-4 | CASNLSPADTGELFF | TGTGCCAGCAACTTGAGTCCAGCGGACACCGGGGAGCTGTTTTTT
TRBJ2-1 | few | . | TRBV19 | CASSIVGLSYNEQFF | TGTGCCAGTAGTATAGTTGGATTGTCCTACAATGAGCAGTTCTTC
TRBJ1-2 | many | TRBD1 | TRBV7-9 | CASSWGQGLGYTF | TGTGCCAGCAGCTGGGGACAGGGTCTCGGCTACACCTTC
TRBJ2-7 | few | . | TRBV7-3 | CASSLSAGSTYEQYF | TGTGCCAGCAGCTTAAGCGCAGGGAGCACCTACGAGCAGTACTTC
TRBJ2-5 | many | TRBD2 | TRBV7-3 | CASSLGLAGYETQYF | TGTGCCAGCAGCCTAGGACTAGCGGGATATGAGACCCAGTACTTC
TRBJ2-6 | . | . | TRBV11-2 | CASSRGATTGANVLTF | TGTGCCAGCAGCAGGGGCGCGACGACTGGGGCCAACGTCCTGACTTTC
TRBJ2-1 | large | TRBD2 | TRBV10-1 | CASMLASGRDDSYNEQFF | TGCGCCAGCATGTTAGCTAGCGGGAGGGACGATTCCTACAATGAGCAGTTCTTC
TRBJ2-5 | . | . | TRBV29-1 | CSAGWGGQTQYF | TGCAGCGCTGGTTGGGGTGGGCAGACCCAGTACTTC
TRBJ1-6 | many | TRBD1 | TRBV9 | CASSADRDSPLHF | TGTGCCAGCAGTGCAGACAGGGACTCACCCCTCCACTTT
TRBJ1-5 | . | . | TRBV5-5 | CASSLEDPGLGRNQPQHF | TGTGCCAGCAGCTTGGAGGACCCGGGACTAGGAAGGAATCAGCCCCAGCATTTT
TRBJ1-1 | few | . | TRBV2 | CASSVIEAFF | TGTGCCAGCAGTGTCATTGAAGCTTTCTTT
TRBJ1-5 | many | . | TRBV11-2 | CASSLDDGTSFSNQPQHF | TGTGCCAGCAGCTTAGATGATGGGACATCTTTTAGCAATCAGCCCCAGCATTTT
TRBJ1-2 | few | . | TRBV12-2 | CASRLPQLTSYYGYTF | TGTGCAAGTCGCTTGCCCCAGTTAACATCGTACTATGGCTACACCTTC
TRBJ2-7 | few | . | TRBV3-1 | CASSHSYEQYF | TGTGCCAGCAGCCACAGCTACGAGCAGTACTTC
TRBJ2-1 | few | . | TRBV21-1 | CASSKWSYSSYNEQFF | TGTGCCAGCAGCAAATGGAGTTACTCCTCCTACAATGAGCAGTTCTTC
TRBJ2-1 | few | . | TRBV27 | CGSGTVENEQFF | TGTGGTAGCGGGACAGTGGAGAATGAGCAGTTCTTC
TRBJ1-5 | many | TRBD1 | TRBV12-3/TRBV12-4 | CASSPGGNQPQHF | TGTGCCAGCAGTCCAGGGGGGAATCAGCCCCAGCATTTT
TRBJ2-4 | . | TRBD2 | TRBV11-2 | CASSPVAGAWYF | TGTGCCAGCAGCCCAGTAGCGGGAGCATGGTACTTC
TRBJ2-3 | many | . | TRBV18 | CASSPGGQVTDTQYF | TGTGCCAGCTCACCAGGCGGGCAGGTCACAGATACGCAGTATTTT
TRBJ2-3 | many | TRBD2 | TRBV5-1 | CASSPELAGAPPRDWDTQYF | TGCGCCAGCAGCCCAGAACTAGCGGGAGCGCCCCCGCGAGATTGGGATACGCAGTATTTT
TRBJ1-2 | . | TRBD1 | TRBV28 | CASSFGQDGYTF | TGTGCCAGCAGTTTCGGACAGGATGGCTACACCTTC
TRBJ2-7 | many | . | TRBV29-1 | CSVAARTDPYEQYF | TGCAGCGTCGCCGCTCGGACGGATCCCTACGAGCAGTACTTC
TRBJ1-5 | few | TRBD1 | TRBV20-1 | CSAGNRGRYQPQHF | TGCAGTGCTGGGAACAGGGGTCGGTATCAGCCCCAGCATTTT
TRBJ1-1 | . | . | TRBV29-1 | CSVTGHNTEAFF | TGCAGCGTTACAGGCCACAACACTGAAGCTTTCTTT
TRBJ2-7 | once | . | TRBV10-3 | CAISPHGSSYEQYF | TGTGCCATCAGCCCACACGGGAGCTCCTACGAGCAGTACTTC
TRBJ2-3 | many | . | TRBV7-9 | CASSLILGPSTDTQYF | TGTGCCAGCAGCTTAATTCTGGGACCTAGCACAGATACGCAGTATTTT
TRBJ2-3 | few | . | TRBV6-6 | CASSLTRTEYTDTQYF | TGTGCCAGCAGTCTCACGCGGACAGAATACACAGATACGCAGTATTTT
TRBJ2-7 | . | . | TRBV5-6 | CASSLVGASYEQYF | TGTGCCAGCAGCTTGGTTGGCGCCTCCTACGAGCAGTACTTC
TRBJ2-2 | . | TRBD2 | TRBV7-8 | CASSLVSSGDTGELFF | TGTGCCAGCAGCTTAGTTTCCAGCGGGGACACCGGGGAGCTGTTTTTT
TRBJ1-4 | many | . | TRBV7-9 | CASSNSLNEKLFF | TGTGCCAGCAGTAACTCCCTAAATGAAAAACTGTTTTTT
TRBJ1-1 | few | TRBD1 | TRBV5-4 | CASSSRDRGFDTEAFF | TGTGCCAGCAGCTCCCGGGACAGGGGTTTCGACACTGAAGCTTTCTTT
TRBJ2-7 | many | . | TRBV6-2/TRBV6-3 | CASSYGGSEQYF | TGTGCCAGCAGTTACGGGGGGAGTGAGCAGTACTTC
TRBJ1-3 | many | . | TRBV2 | CASSEVGYGNTIYF | TGTGCCAGCAGTGAAGTGGGGTACGGAAACACCATATATTTT
TRBJ2-7 | few | TRBD1 | TRBV19 | CASKEQGQGTYEQYF | TGTGCCTCGAAAGAACAGGGACAGGGGACCTACGAGCAGTACTTC
TRBJ2-7 | many | TRBD2 | TRBV7-3 | CASSLSGLASSEQYF | TGTGCCAGCAGCTTAAGCGGACTAGCGTCGTCCGAGCAGTACTTC
TRBJ2-1 | . | TRBD2 | TRBV18 | CASSLNPAAGGAYNELIF | TGTGCCAGCTCACTCAACCCGGCAGCGGGAGGTGCCTACAATGAGCTCATCTTC
TRBJ2-7 | few | TRBD2 | TRBV27 | CASSSSGIGYEQYF | TGTGCCAGCAGTTCAAGCGGGATAGGGTACGAGCAGTACTTC